Sequencing of this TCR beta chain was carried out in a study of blood T cells in healthy people across ages. A J-beta primer mix and a sample-barcoded 5' primer were used in a second PCR of about 6 to 12 cycles. In TCRdb, the 5' RACE reads were re-called with MiXCR into one record per CDR3 protein. The repertoire has 700,000 to 950,000 distinct CDR3 sequences, roughly 60% of them found once; the top ten carry around 20%. With 6 bases clipped from V and 5 bases from J, the junction kept 9 bases outside the gene matches. There are 16 residues in the CDR3. Germline values: CDR1 MNHNS, CDR2 SASEGT. This clonotype has just one count.

The TCR originated in a man aged 25-40 years in good health. Sequenced material: blood. The V gene is TRBV6-1, the J gene TRBJ2-1; 11 bases map to TRBD2. CDR3 sequence reads: CASRTSGKLRDNEQFF. In DNA form, the CDR3 reads TGTGCCAGCAGGACTAGCGGGAAGCTTCGGGACAATGAGCAGTTCTTC.